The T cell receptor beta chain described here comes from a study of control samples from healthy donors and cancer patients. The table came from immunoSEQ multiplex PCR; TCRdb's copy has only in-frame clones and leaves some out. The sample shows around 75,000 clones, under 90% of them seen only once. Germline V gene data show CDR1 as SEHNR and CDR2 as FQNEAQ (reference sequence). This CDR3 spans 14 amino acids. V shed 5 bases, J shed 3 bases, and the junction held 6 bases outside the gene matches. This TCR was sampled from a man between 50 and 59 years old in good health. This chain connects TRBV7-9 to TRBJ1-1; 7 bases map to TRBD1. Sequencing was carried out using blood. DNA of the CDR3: TGTGCCAGCAGCCAGGATACAGGGGACACTGAAGCTTTCTTT. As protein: CASSQDTGDTEAFF.